Listed below are T cell receptor beta chains from one sample, sequenced in a study of T cell responses to AZD1222 COVID-19 vaccine. TCRdb keeps only in-frame clones here, not all; method: immunoSEQ multiplex PCR. The sample contains around 150,000 clones, 90% to 95% of which appear only once. Sequencing used peripheral blood, obtained on day 0 of AZD1222 vaccination. The receptors come from an adult in good health. The CDR3 runs from the conserved cysteine through the conserved F or W.

TRBJ1-2 | TRBV5-1 | CASSLEPVEDGYTF
TRBJ2-1 | TRBV7-3 | CASSLNSRQEAYNEQFF
TRBJ2-2 | TRBV15 | CATSRKQGSPGELFF
TRBJ1-1 | TRBV9 | CASSLTGGGEAFF
TRBJ2-7 | TRBV7-6 | CASSSKGGSQYEQYF
TRBJ1-1 | TRBV9 | CASSLDGGPNTEAFF
TRBJ2-2 | TRBV5-1 | CASSLQTSGAGELFF
TRBJ2-3 | TRBV6-5 | CASSYSQGSTDTQYF
TRBJ2-7 | TRBV14 | CASSQERYEQYF
TRBJ1-1 | TRBV28 | CAGGVQDTEAFF
TRBJ1-6 | TRBV6-2/TRBV6-3 | CASSYSTGSSYNSPLHF